Below are 25 T cell receptor beta chains sequenced from a single sample in a study of OX40 agonist ivuxolimab in advanced cancers. Libraries were built with the immunoSEQ multiplex PCR assay. TCRdb took over this immuneACCESS table, retaining in-frame rearrangements with V and J assigned. Such tables are incomplete; in checked studies, under half of the missing clones stem from an unresolved V gene, and the remainder is unexplained. This sample has roughly 63,000 clones in its table, and around nine tenths of those were observed once. Jointly, the top ten make up more than 2% of the sample. The sequenced sample was CD4+ or CD8+ T cells sorted from blood, obtained in a trial of the OX40 agonist ivuxolimab. Receptor source: an adult with an advanced solid tumor such as melanoma, head and neck, liver or kidney cancer.

The chain recombines TRBV19 with TRBJ1-2; D is undetermined. This CDR3 is built from 14 residues. V lost 1 base and J lost 2, with 8 bases in between. Germline V gene sequence: CDR1 LNHDA, CDR2 SQIVND (reference sequence). The CDR3 spells CASSIGGRNYGYTF. Here the CDR3 DNA reads TGTGCCAGTAGTATAGGTGGGCGCAACTATGGCTACACCTTC.

This chain uses TRBV9 with TRBJ2-3, with D unresolved. This CDR3 comprises 14 residues. CDR1 and CDR2 from the germline V gene are SGDLS and YYNGEE. Trimming removed 0 bases at V and 6 bases at J, with 11 bases between. The CDR3 loop is CASSVGPSADTQYF. CDR3 nucleotide sequence: TGTGCCAGCAGCGTAGGTCCGAGTGCGGATACGCAGTATTTT.

The V and J genes are TRBV14 and TRBJ2-5; D is unclear. Trimming shortened V by 5 bases and J by 2 bases, and 6 bases separated the two germline ends. Germline V gene data show CDR1 as SGHDN and CDR2 as FVKESK. The CDR3 has 12 residues. CDR3 region: CASSTGQETQYF. As DNA, the CDR3 is TGTGCCAGCAGCACCGGGCAAGAGACCCAGTACTTC.

The chain carries TRBV25-1 and TRBJ2-1; 10 bases map to TRBD1. Germline V lookup: CDR1 MGHDK, CDR2 SYGVNS. There are 15 residues in the CDR3. The V and J ends lost 6 bases and 9 bases, in that order; junction bases with no gene match: 11. The CDR3, as DNA: TGTGCCAGCAGCGTGAGGGGACAGGGGTGGGGTGAGCAGTTCTTC. Protein: CASSVRGQGWGEQFF. Variable domain in full (rest from reference TRBV25-1 and TRBJ2-1): EADIYQTPRYLVIGTGKKITLECSQTMGHDKMYWYQQDPGMELHLIHYSYGVNSTEKGDLSSESTVSRIRTEHFPLTLESARPSHTSQYLCASSVRGQGWGEQFFGPGTRLTVL.

This chain links TRBV11-2 with TRBJ1-2; 9 nucleotides align to TRBD1. The CDR3 has 16 residues. The V and J ends lost 1 base and 6 bases, in that order; junction bases with no gene match: 9. Per germline, CDR1 SGHAT and CDR2 FQNNGV. CDR3 bases: TGTGCCAGCAGCTTAGTTCGGACAGGGGTCGGTGATGGCTACACCTTC. It translates to CASSLVRTGVGDGYTF.

J is TRBJ2-1 and V is TRBV5-1, with 11 bases that match TRBD2. Trimming cost V 0 bases and J 8 bases; bases outside gene matches: 7. The CDR3 has 16 amino acids. CDR1 is SGHRS, CDR2 YFSETQ, per germline. Here the CDR3 reads CASSLVLAGGVDEQFF. As DNA, the CDR3 is TGCGCCAGCAGCTTGGTGCTAGCGGGAGGAGTCGATGAGCAGTTCTTC.

The V call is TRBV5-6, the J call TRBJ1-6; D is ambiguous. The CDR3 is 14 amino acids. Germline CDR1 and CDR2: SGHDT and YYEEEE. The ends were cut back, 0 bases at V and 5 bases at J, with 6 bases in the middle. This CDR3 is CASSLVRNNSPLHF. The CDR3 coding sequence is TGTGCCAGCAGCTTGGTCAGGAATAATTCACCCCTCCACTTT.

In its sample, this clone was seen once. The chain couples TRBV4-2 to TRBJ2-5; 7 positions match TRBD2. CDR3 length: 14 residues. Germline lookup yields CDR1 LGHNA and CDR2 YNFKEQ. V was clipped by 4 bases and J by 4 bases; unmatched bases: 6. In nucleotides, the CDR3 is TGTGCCAGCAGCCCGGGAGGTGCCGTAGAGACCCAGTACTTC. Its translation is CASSPGGAVETQYF.

The chain carries TRBV9 and TRBJ2-3; the D is unclear. CDR3 length equals 13 residues. Looked up from germline, CDR1 is SGDLS and CDR2 is YYNGEE. V lost 3 bases, J lost 0 bases, and 5 bases lay in between. The chain's CDR3 is CASSEGSTDTQYF. In DNA, the CDR3 is TGTGCCAGCAGCGAAGGTAGCACAGATACGCAGTATTTT.

This chain uses TRBV11-2 with TRBJ1-1, with D unresolved. From germline, CDR1 is SGHAT and CDR2 FQNNGV. This CDR3 is 14 amino acids long. Deletions cut 1 base from V and 8 bases from J, with 14 bases between. This chain's CDR3 is CASSLVAQELEAFF. CDR3 sequence (DNA): TGTGCCAGCAGCTTAGTCGCTCAGGAGCTAGAAGCTTTCTTT.

V usage is TRBV18 and J usage is TRBJ1-2; D may be TRBD1 (5 bases). The CDR3 loop spans 13 amino acids. Per the germline V gene, CDR1 is KGHSH and CDR2 is LQKENI. With 9 bases removed from V and 0 bases from J, the gap between germline ends came to 11 bases. The CDR3 coding sequence is TGTGCCAGTTCCCAGGGAGCTAACTATGGCTACACCTTC. This sequence encodes CASSQGANYGYTF. The variable domain in full, with the rest retrieved from reference TRBV18 and TRBJ1-2, is NAGVMQNPRHLVRRRGQEARLRCSPMKGHSHVYWYRQLPEEGLKFMVYLQKENIIDESGMPKERFSAEFPKEGPSILRIQQVVRGDSAAYFCASSQGANYGYTFGSGTRLTVV.

This chain's CDR3 is CSAAGQMNTEAFF. CDR3 coding DNA: TGCAGCGCCGCGGGGCAGATGAACACTGAAGCTTTCTTT. V is TRBV29-1 and J is TRBJ1-1, with a weak D call TRBD1 (5 bases). The CDR3 is 13 residues long. V was shortened by 7 bases and J by 0 bases, with 12 bases between the two germline ends. CDR1 SQVTM and CDR2 ANQGSEA come from the germline V gene. Combining the CDR3 with reference TRBV29-1 and TRBJ1-1 gives the whole variable domain SAVISQKPSRDICQRGTSLTIQCQVDSQVTMMFWYRQQPGQSLTLIATANQGSEATYESGFVIDKFPISRPNLTFSTLTVSNMSPEDSSIYLCSAAGQMNTEAFFGQGTRLTVV.

The gene calls are TRBV13 and TRBJ2-2; perhaps TRBD2 as D (5 bases). This CDR3 spans 16 amino acids. CDR1 and CDR2 (germline): PRHDT, FYEKMQ (reference sequence). V dropped 6 bases and J dropped 1 base, with 15 bases sitting between them. The CDR3: CASRVAPGMNTGELFF. Here the CDR3 DNA reads TGTGCCAGCAGAGTGGCCCCGGGGATGAACACCGGGGAGCTGTTTTTT.

The V gene is TRBV6-5, the J gene TRBJ2-7; no firm D call. Germline V gene lookup returns CDR1 MNHEY and CDR2 SVGAGI. This CDR3 is 13 amino acids long. Trimming pared 0 bases from V and 3 bases from J, leaving 6 bases between. CDR3 nucleotide sequence: TGTGCCAGCAGTTACTCGGACGGCTACGAGCAGTACTTC. This codes for CASSYSDGYEQYF.

The rearrangement joins TRBV6-6 to TRBJ2-7, with D possibly being TRBD1 (6 bases). Trimming shortened V by 1 base and J by 2 bases, and 9 bases separated the two germline ends. The CDR3 is made up of 14 amino acids. CDR1 and CDR2 from the germline V gene are MNHNY and SVGAGI (reference sequence). The CDR3 is CASSYLDSTYEQYF. CDR3 sequence (DNA): TGTGCCAGCAGTTACTTGGACAGTACCTACGAGCAGTACTTC.

The chain links TRBV7-8 to TRBJ2-3; possibly TRBD1 or TRBD2 for D (5 bases each). Germline CDR1 is SGHVS and CDR2 is FQNEAQ. This CDR3 is 16 amino acids long. Trimming cost V 5 bases and J 8 bases, with 23 bases left between them. In DNA, the CDR3 is TGTGCCAGCAGCCCCCAAGACACTATCTCTGGGGGTACGCAGTATTTT. This gives the protein CASSPQDTISGGTQYF.

This chain connects TRBV18 to TRBJ2-5, with D tentatively TRBD1 (6 bases). CDR1 is KGHSH, CDR2 LQKENI, per germline. V was shortened by 6 bases and J by 3 bases, with 11 bases between the two germline ends. CDR3 length: 13 residues. This CDR3 is CASSTGGKETQYF. The CDR3 coding sequence is TGTGCCAGCTCGACAGGAGGCAAAGAGACCCAGTACTTC.

A few counts support this clone. The J gene is TRBJ2-3, the V gene TRBV5-1; D uncertain. The CDR3 is 14 amino acids. The ends were cut back, 0 bases at V and 5 bases at J, with 10 bases in the middle. Germline CDR1 is SGHRS and CDR2 is YFSETQ. CDR3 sequence: CASSLAAMGDTQYF. In DNA form, the CDR3 reads TGCGCCAGCAGCTTGGCGGCTATGGGAGATACGCAGTATTTT.

The genes are TRBV10-3 and TRBJ1-6, with D tentatively TRBD1 (5 bases). Trimming shortened V by 2 bases and J by 11 bases, and 16 bases separated the two germline ends. Germline V gene lookup returns CDR1 ENHRY and CDR2 SYGVKD. The CDR3 covers 15 residues. CDR3 sequence (DNA): TGTGCCATCAGTGAGGGAGCAGCTGGGGCGGCACCCCTCCACTTT. This codes for CAISEGAAGAAPLHF.

In its sample, this clone was seen once. The rearrangement joins TRBV5-6 to TRBJ1-3, with no clear D. This CDR3 is built from 15 residues. Trimming shortened V by 0 bases and J by 2 bases, and 9 bases separated the two germline ends. Germline V CDR1 and CDR2: SGHDT, YYEEEE. DNA for the CDR3: TGTGCCAGCAGCTTGGGGGAGTGGGCTGGAAACACCATATATTTT. Its translation is CASSLGEWAGNTIYF. Complete variable domain (other parts from reference TRBV5-6 and TRBJ1-3): DAGVTQSPTHLIKTRGQQVTLRCSPKSGHDTVSWYQQALGQGPQFIFQYYEEEERQRGNFPDRFSGHQFPNYSSELNVNALLLGDSALYLCASSLGEWAGNTIYFGEGSWLTVV.

This clone was detected only once. This chain connects TRBV19 to TRBJ2-3; 12 bases agree with TRBD1. The V segment lost 5 bases and the J segment 1 base; nucleotides outside the gene matches: 16. The CDR3 is made up of 20 amino acids. CDR1 and CDR2 (germline): LNHDA, SQIVND (reference sequence). The CDR3 coding sequence is TGTGCCAGTAGTGCGCGGACCGGGACAGGGGGCCCCTTGGGCACAGATACGCAGTATTTT. This sequence encodes CASSARTGTGGPLGTDTQYF.

J is TRBJ1-6 and V is TRBV6-1; D is uncertain. The CDR3 totals 12 residues. Germline CDR1 MNHNS, CDR2 SASEGT. V lost 6 bases and J 7 bases, leaving 7 bases between the germline ends. Here the CDR3 DNA reads TGTGCCAGCAGCCAAGGAAATTCACCCCTCCACTTT. This gives the protein CASSQGNSPLHF.

This chain's CDR3 is CASSVGSTGNTIYF. The DNA of the CDR3 is TGTGCCAGCAGCGTAGGTAGTACTGGAAACACCATATATTTT. The chain combines TRBV9 with TRBJ1-3; no definite D call. This CDR3 has 14 residues. V dropped 0 bases and J dropped 2 bases, with 6 bases sitting between them. Germline CDR1 is SGDLS and CDR2 is YYNGEE.

CDR3 loop: CASSMGTGGANTGELFF. In DNA, the CDR3 is TGTGCCAGTAGTATGGGGACAGGAGGAGCGAACACCGGGGAGCTGTTTTTT. The chain uses TRBV19 and TRBJ2-2; TRBD1 matches 8 bases. The germline V gene encodes CDR1 LNHDA and CDR2 SQIVND (reference sequence). The CDR3 is 17 residues long. V was clipped by 3 bases and J by 0 bases; unmatched bases: 6.

The V gene is TRBV18, the J gene TRBJ2-5; D ambiguous. CDR1 KGHSH and CDR2 LQKENI come from the germline V gene. V gave up 3 bases and J gave up 0 bases, with 2 bases separating them. CDR3 length: 12 residues. In DNA, the CDR3 is TGTGCCAGCTCACCCAACCAAGAGACCCAGTACTTC. This translates into CASSPNQETQYF.